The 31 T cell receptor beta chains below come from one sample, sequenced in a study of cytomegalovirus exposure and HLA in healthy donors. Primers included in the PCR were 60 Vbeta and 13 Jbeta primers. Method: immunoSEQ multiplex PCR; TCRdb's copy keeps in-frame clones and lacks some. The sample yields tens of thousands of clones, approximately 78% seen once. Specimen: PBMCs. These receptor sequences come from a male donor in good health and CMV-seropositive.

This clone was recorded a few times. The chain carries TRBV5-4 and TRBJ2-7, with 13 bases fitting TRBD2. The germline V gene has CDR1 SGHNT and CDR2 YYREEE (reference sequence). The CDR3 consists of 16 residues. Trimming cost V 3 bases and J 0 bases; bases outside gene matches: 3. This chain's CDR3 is CASSWGLAGSSYEQYF. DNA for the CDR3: TGTGCCAGCAGCTGGGGACTAGCGGGGAGCTCCTACGAGCAGTACTTC. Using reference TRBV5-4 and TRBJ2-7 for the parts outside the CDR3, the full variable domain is ETGVTQSPTHLIKTRGQQVTLRCSSQSGHNTVSWYQQALGQGPQFIFQYYREEENGRGNFPPRFSGLQFPNYSSELNVNALELDDSALYLCASSWGLAGSSYEQYFGPGTRLTVT.

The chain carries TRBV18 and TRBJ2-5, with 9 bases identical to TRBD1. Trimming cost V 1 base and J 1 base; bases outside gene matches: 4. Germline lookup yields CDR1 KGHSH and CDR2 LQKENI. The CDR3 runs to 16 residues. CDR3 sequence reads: CASSPLRTGVQETQYF. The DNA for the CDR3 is TGTGCCAGCTCACCACTTAGGACAGGGGTCCAAGAGACCCAGTACTTC.

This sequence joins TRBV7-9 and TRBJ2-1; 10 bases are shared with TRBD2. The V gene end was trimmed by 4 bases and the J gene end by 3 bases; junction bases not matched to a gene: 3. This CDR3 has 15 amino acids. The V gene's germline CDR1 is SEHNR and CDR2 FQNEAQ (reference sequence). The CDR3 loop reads CASSSGLAVYNEQFF. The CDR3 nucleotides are TGTGCCAGCAGCTCTGGACTAGCGGTCTACAATGAGCAGTTCTTC. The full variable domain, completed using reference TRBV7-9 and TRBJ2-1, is DTGVSQNPRHKITKRGQNVTFRCDPISEHNRLYWYRQTLGQGPEFLTYFQNEAQLEKSRLLSDRFSAERPKGSFSTLEIQRTEQGDSAMYLCASSSGLAVYNEQFFGPGTRLTVL.

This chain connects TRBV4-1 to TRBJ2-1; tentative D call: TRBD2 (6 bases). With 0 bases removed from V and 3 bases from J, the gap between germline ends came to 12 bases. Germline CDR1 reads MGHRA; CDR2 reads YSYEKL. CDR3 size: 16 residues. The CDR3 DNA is TGCGCCAGCAGCCAAGATCGGTTAGCGGTCTACAATGAGCAGTTCTTC. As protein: CASSQDRLAVYNEQFF.

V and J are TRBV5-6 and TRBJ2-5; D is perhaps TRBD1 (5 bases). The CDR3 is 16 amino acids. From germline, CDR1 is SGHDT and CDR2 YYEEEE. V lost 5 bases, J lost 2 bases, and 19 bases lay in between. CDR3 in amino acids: CASSLHTNRQQETQYF. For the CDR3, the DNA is TGTGCCAGCAGTTTACACACCAACCGACAGCAAGAGACCCAGTACTTC.

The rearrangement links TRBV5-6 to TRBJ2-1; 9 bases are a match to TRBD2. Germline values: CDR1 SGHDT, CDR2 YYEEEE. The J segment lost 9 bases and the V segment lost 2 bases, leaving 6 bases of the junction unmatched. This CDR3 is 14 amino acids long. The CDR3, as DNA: TGTGCCAGCAGCTTAGGGACTAGCCTGAGTGAGCAGTTCTTC. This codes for CASSLGTSLSEQFF.

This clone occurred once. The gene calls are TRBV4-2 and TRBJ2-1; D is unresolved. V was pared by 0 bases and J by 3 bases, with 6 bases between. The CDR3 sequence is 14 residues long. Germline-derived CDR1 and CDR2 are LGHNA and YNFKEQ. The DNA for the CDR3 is TGTGCCAGCAGCCAAGATACGGGCTACAATGAGCAGTTCTTC. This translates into CASSQDTGYNEQFF.

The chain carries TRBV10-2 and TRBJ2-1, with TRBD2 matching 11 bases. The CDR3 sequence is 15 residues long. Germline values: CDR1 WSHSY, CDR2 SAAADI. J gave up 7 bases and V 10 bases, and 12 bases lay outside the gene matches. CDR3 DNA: TGCGCCACCTTGCGACTGTTAGCGGGAGGGAATGAGCAGTTCTTC. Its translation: CATLRLLAGGNEQFF.

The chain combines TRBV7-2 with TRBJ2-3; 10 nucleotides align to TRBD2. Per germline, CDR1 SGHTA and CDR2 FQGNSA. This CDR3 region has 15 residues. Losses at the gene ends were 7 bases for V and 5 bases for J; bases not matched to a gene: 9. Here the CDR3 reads CASKRLAGMVDTQYF. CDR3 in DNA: TGTGCCAGCAAAAGACTAGCGGGCATGGTAGATACGCAGTATTTT.

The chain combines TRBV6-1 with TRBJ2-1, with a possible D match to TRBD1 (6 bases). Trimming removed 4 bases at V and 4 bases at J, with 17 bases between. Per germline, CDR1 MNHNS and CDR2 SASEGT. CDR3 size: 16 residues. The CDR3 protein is CASSVAGTRLYNEQFF. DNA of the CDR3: TGTGCCAGCAGTGTAGCCGGGACAAGGTTATACAATGAGCAGTTCTTC.

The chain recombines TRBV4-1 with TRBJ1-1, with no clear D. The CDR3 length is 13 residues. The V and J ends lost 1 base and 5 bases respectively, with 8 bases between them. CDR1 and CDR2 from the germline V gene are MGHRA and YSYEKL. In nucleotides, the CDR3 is TGCGCCAGCAGCCAAGGACAAGAAACTGAAGCTTTCTTT. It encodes CASSQGQETEAFF.

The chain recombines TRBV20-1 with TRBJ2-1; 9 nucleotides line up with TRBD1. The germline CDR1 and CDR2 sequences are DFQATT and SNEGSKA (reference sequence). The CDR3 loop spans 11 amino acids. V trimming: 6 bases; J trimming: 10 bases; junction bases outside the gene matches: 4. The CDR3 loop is CSAHRGREQFF. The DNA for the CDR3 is TGCAGTGCACACAGGGGGCGAGAGCAGTTCTTC.

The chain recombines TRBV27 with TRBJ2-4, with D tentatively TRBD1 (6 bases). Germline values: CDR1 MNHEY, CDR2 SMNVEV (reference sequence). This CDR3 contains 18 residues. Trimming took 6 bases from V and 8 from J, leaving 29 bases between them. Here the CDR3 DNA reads TGTGCCAGCAGACCGGCATTCATTCAGAGGGACATAGTGGACATTCAGTACTTC. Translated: CASRPAFIQRDIVDIQYF.

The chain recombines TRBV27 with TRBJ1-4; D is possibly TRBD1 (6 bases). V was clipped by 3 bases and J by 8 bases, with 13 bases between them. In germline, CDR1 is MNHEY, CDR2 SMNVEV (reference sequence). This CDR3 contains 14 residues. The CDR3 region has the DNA TGTGCCAGCAGTTTGTCAGGGGTTGGCGAAAAACTGTTTTTT. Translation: CASSLSGVGEKLFF.

The CDR3 nucleotides are TGTGCCTGGAGCTGGGGGGAGGGAAAGGGCCGGGAGCAGTACTTC. Its translation: CAWSWGEGKGREQYF. The rearrangement links TRBV30 to TRBJ2-5; the match to TRBD2 covers 7 bases. The germline V gene encodes CDR1 GTSNPN and CDR2 SVGIG (reference sequence). CDR3 size: 15 residues. V was pared by 3 bases and J by 11 bases, with 18 bases of the junction left unmatched.

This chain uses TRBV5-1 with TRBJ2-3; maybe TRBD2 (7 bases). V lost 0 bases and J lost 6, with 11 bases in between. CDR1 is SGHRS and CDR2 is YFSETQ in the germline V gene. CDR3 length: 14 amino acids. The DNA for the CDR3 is TGCGCCAGCAGCTTGGCGGGGGGCAGGGATACGCAGTATTTT. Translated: CASSLAGGRDTQYF.

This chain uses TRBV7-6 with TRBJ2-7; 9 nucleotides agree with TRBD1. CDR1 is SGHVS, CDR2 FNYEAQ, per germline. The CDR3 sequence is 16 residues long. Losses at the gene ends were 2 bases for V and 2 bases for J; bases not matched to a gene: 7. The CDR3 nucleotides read TGTGCCAGCAGCTTACTTTCCGGGACAGGGCCCTACGAGCAGTACTTC. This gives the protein CASSLLSGTGPYEQYF. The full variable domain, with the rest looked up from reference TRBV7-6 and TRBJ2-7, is GAGVSQSPRYKVTKRGQDVALRCDPISGHVSLYWYRQALGQGPEFLTYFNYEAQQDKSGLPNDRFSAERPEGSISTLTIQRTEQRDSAMYRCASSLLSGTGPYEQYFGPGTRLTVT.

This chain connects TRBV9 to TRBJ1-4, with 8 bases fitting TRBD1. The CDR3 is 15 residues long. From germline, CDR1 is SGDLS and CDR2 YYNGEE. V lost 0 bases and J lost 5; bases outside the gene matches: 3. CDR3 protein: CASSVVGQANEKLFF. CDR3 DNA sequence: TGTGCCAGCAGCGTAGTGGGACAGGCAAATGAAAAACTGTTTTTT.

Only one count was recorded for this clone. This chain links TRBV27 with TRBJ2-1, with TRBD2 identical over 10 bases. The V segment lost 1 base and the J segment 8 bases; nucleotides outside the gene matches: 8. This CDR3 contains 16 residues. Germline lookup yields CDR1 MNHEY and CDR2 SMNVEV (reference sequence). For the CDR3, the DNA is TGTGCCAGCAGTTTATTGAGCGGGGGGGCCTTCGATGAGCAGTTCTTC. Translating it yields CASSLLSGGAFDEQFF.

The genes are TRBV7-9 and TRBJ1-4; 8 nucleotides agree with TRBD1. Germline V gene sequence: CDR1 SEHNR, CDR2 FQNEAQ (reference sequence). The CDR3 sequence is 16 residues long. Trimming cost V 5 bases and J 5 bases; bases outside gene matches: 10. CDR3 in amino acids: CASSPQTGALNEKLFF. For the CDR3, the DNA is TGTGCCAGCAGCCCGCAGACAGGGGCCTTAAATGAAAAACTGTTTTTT.

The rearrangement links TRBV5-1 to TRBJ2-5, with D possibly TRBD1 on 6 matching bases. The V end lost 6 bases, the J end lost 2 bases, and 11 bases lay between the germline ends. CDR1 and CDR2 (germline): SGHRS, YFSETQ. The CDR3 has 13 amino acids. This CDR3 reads CASNLQGQETQYF. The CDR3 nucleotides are TGCGCCAGCAACTTACAGGGTCAAGAGACCCAGTACTTC.

This chain's CDR3 is CASSLDPGELFF. CDR3 DNA sequence: TGTGCCAGCAGTCTAGACCCCGGGGAGCTGTTTTTT. V and J are TRBV2 and TRBJ2-2; D is unclear. The CDR3 consists of 12 residues. CDR1 and CDR2 from the germline V gene are SNHLY and FYNNEI. Trimming took off 5 bases at V and 6 bases at J, with 7 bases between the two ends.

The CDR3 spells CASSLSPRTYEQYF. The CDR3 DNA follows: TGTGCCAGCAGTTTATCTCCCAGAACCTACGAGCAGTACTTC. This chain uses TRBV27 with TRBJ2-7; D is ambiguous. In germline, CDR1 is MNHEY, CDR2 SMNVEV (reference sequence). Trimming shortened V by 0 bases and J by 2 bases, and 8 bases separated the two germline ends. This CDR3 region has 14 residues.

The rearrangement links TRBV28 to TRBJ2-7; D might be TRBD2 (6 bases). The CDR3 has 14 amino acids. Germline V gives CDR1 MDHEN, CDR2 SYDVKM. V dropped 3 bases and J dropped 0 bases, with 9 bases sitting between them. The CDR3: CASSFRRGSYEQYF. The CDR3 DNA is TGTGCCAGCAGTTTTCGGCGGGGCTCCTACGAGCAGTACTTC.

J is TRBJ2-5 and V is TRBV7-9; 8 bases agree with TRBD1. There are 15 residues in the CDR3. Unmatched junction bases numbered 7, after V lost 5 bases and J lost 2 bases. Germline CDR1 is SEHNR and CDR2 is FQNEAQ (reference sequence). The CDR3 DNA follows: TGTGCCAGCAGCCTAAGGGGGGACAGGCAAGAGACCCAGTACTTC. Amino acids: CASSLRGDRQETQYF.

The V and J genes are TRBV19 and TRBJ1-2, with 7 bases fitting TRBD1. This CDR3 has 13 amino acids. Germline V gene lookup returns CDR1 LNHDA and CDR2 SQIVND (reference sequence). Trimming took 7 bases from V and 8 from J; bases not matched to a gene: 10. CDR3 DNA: TGTGCCAGTACGGAACAGGGGCCGGAGGGCTACACCTTC. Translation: CASTEQGPEGYTF.

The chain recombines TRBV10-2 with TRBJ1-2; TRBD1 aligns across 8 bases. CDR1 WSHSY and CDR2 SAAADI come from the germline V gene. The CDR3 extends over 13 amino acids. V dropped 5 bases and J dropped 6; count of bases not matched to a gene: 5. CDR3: CASSRQGADGYTF. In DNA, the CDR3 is TGCGCCAGCAGTCGGCAGGGGGCCGATGGCTACACCTTC.

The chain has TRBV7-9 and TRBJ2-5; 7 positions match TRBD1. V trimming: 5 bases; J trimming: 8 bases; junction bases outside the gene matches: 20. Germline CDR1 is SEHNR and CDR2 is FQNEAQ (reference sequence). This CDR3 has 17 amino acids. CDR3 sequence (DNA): TGTGCCAGCAGCCCTCGAAAGGGGACAGATCCTAGAGAAACCCAGTACTTC. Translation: CASSPRKGTDPRETQYF.

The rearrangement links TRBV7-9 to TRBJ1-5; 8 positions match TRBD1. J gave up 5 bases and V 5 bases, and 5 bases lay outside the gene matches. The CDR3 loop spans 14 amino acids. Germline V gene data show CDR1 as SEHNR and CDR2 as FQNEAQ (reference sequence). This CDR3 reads CASSGGTGYQPQHF. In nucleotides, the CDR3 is TGTGCCAGCAGCGGCGGGACAGGATATCAGCCCCAGCATTTT.

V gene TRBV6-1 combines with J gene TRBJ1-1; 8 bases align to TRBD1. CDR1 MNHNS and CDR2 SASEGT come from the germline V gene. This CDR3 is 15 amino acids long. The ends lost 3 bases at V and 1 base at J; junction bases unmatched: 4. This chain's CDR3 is CASSDRDRRNTEAFF. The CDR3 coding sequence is TGTGCCAGCAGTGACCGGGACAGGAGGAACACTGAAGCTTTCTTT.

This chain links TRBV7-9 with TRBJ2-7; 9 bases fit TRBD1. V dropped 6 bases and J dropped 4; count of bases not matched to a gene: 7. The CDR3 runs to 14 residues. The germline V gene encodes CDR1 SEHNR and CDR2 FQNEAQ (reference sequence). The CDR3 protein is CASRPGQGSYEQYF. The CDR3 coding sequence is TGTGCCAGCAGGCCGGGACAGGGATCGTACGAGCAGTACTTC.